The rows below give T cell receptor beta chains drawn from one sample of a study of blood T cell repertoires in COVID-19. Libraries were prepared by immunoSEQ multiplex PCR; TCRdb keeps only in-frame clonotypes and omits some of them. The sample has around 300,000 clones; 88% are singletons. Sequenced material: PBMCs or T cells enriched from blood (not recorded which). These receptors all come from a woman in her fifties or sixties in a cohort exposed to, infected with or recovered from COVID-19 (not recorded which). CDR3s include the opening cysteine and the closing phenylalanine or tryptophan. A D gene is named only where the DNA matches it firmly. Clone size is shown for a subset of rows, as once, few, many or a class of expanded clone.

j_gene | abundance | v_gene | d_gene | CDR3nt | CDR3aa
TRBJ2-5 | . | TRBV9 | TRBD2 | TGTGCCAGCAGCGCGATAGCGGGAGTGGTAGAGACCCAGTACTTC | CASSAIAGVVETQYF
TRBJ2-5 | . | TRBV7-3 | TRBD1 | TGTGCCAGCAGCTTAGGGACAGAGGGGACCCAGTACTTC | CASSLGTEGTQYF
TRBJ1-1 | . | TRBV12-3/TRBV12-4 | . | TGTGCCAGCAGTTTGTGGGGCGCTGAAGCTTTCTTT | CASSLWGAEAFF
TRBJ1-6 | once | TRBV7-9 | TRBD1 | TGTGCCAGCAGCTTAGGGGACAGGAATTCACCCCTCCACTTT | CASSLGDRNSPLHF
TRBJ2-3 | once | TRBV28 | . | TGTGCCAGCGTAACAGCAGATACGCAGTATTTT | CASVTADTQYF
TRBJ2-4 | . | TRBV21-1 | . | TGTGCCAGCAGCAAAGAACTGGTTAGCGGGAGCGGTCAAAAGGAAAACATTCAGTACTTC | CASSKELVSGSGQKENIQYF
TRBJ1-4 | . | TRBV6-5 | TRBD1 | TGTACCAGCAGCTTGACCGGGACAGGGAAGGAAAAACTGTTTTTT | CTSSLTGTGKEKLFF
TRBJ2-3 | . | TRBV29-1 | . | TGCAGCGTTGTTTCGGGGGTCCCAGATACGCAGTATTTT | CSVVSGVPDTQYF
TRBJ2-1 | once | TRBV7-3 | TRBD2 | TGTGCCAGCAGCCCGATTGGCGGGAGGGATGAGCAGTTCTTC | CASSPIGGRDEQFF
TRBJ2-2 | once | TRBV30 | . | TGTGCCTGGAGTGTACGGAGGGTAGGGACCGGGGAGCTGTTTTTT | CAWSVRRVGTGELFF
TRBJ2-2 | . | TRBV28 | TRBD1 | TGTGCCAGCAGGGCAGGGGGCACCGGGGAGCTGTTTTTT | CASRAGGTGELFF
TRBJ2-7 | . | TRBV5-6 | TRBD2 | TGTGCCAGCAGCTTGGGACTAGCGGGATATCCAACCTACGAGCAGTACTTC | CASSLGLAGYPTYEQYF
TRBJ2-7 | few | TRBV5-6 | TRBD2 | TGTGCCAGCAGCTCCCCACCCGGGAGGGACCACTACGAGCAGTACTTC | CASSSPPGRDHYEQYF
TRBJ1-2 | . | TRBV6-5 | . | TGTGCCAGCCTCCCCGGGACACCTAACTATGGCTACACCTTC | CASLPGTPNYGYTF
TRBJ2-3 | . | TRBV2 | TRBD1 | TGTGCCAGCAGTGAACGGGGACAGAAGGGGGATACGCAGTATTTT | CASSERGQKGDTQYF
TRBJ1-1 | . | TRBV6-5 | . | TGTGCCAGCAGTCAACGGGTGAACACTGAAGCTTTCTTT | CASSQRVNTEAFF
TRBJ2-3 | . | TRBV13 | TRBD1 | TGTGCCAGCACCCCTCGGGACAGGGACGCAGATACGCAGTATTTT | CASTPRDRDADTQYF
TRBJ2-1 | . | TRBV19 | TRBD1 | TGTGCCAGTAGTGGAGGACAGGGGAGAGCCTACAATGAGCAGTTCTTC | CASSGGQGRAYNEQFF
TRBJ2-2 | . | TRBV18 | TRBD1 | TGTGCCAGCTCACCACCCGTGACAGGGGGAACCGGGGAGCTGTTTTTT | CASSPPVTGGTGELFF
TRBJ1-3 | . | TRBV25-1 | . | TGTGCCAGCAGTGAAATCGGTGCAGGGGGAAACACCATATATTTT | CASSEIGAGGNTIYF
TRBJ2-7 | . | TRBV18 | . | TGTGCCAGCTCACCAAATCCCAGGCGCGAGCAGTACTTC | CASSPNPRREQYF
TRBJ1-1 | . | TRBV7-2 | . | TGTGCCAGCAGTCCTGGGGGGGGCTACACTGAAGCTTTCTTT | CASSPGGGYTEAFF
TRBJ2-7 | . | TRBV18 | TRBD1 | TGTGCCAGCTCACCTCCGGGACAGGGGCGCGGGTGGCAGTACTTC | CASSPPGQGRGWQYF
TRBJ2-3 | . | TRBV6-5 | . | TGTGCCAGCAGTTATACGACGCGGGATACGCAGTATTTT | CASSYTTRDTQYF
TRBJ2-7 | once | TRBV3-1/TRBV3-2 | TRBD2 | TGTGCCAGCAGCCAAGAGTGGAGTCTAGCGGGAGGGCCGTTCGGGCAGTACTTC | CASSQEWSLAGGPFGQYF
TRBJ2-1 | . | TRBV5-1 | TRBD2 | TGCGCCAGCAGTCCGACGGCCGGGACTAGCGGGAGGGTCTACAATGAGCAGTTCTTC | CASSPTAGTSGRVYNEQFF
TRBJ1-6 | . | TRBV5-4 | . | TGTGCCAGCAGCTTGTCGTGGAGAGGGCCCGGGTCCTATAATTCACCCCTCCACTTT | CASSLSWRGPGSYNSPLHF
TRBJ1-3 | few | TRBV7-6 | . | TGTGCCAGCAGCTTGGGGGCCACCTCTGGAAACACCATATATTTT | CASSLGATSGNTIYF
TRBJ2-5 | . | TRBV6-5 | . | TGTGCCAGCAGATCGCCGGGACTCCTCCAAGGGACCCAGTACTTC | CASRSPGLLQGTQYF
TRBJ2-1 | . | TRBV3-1/TRBV3-2 | . | TGTGCCAGCAGCCCGCCCAGGCACTGGCCCAACAATGAGCAGTTCTTC | CASSPPRHWPNNEQFF
TRBJ2-7 | . | TRBV30 | . | TGTGCCTGGAGTGCGGACACTTACTACGAGCAGTACTTC | CAWSADTYYEQYF
TRBJ2-1 | . | TRBV12-5 | TRBD2 | TGTGCTAGTGGTTCTCTCTTAGCGGGAGGGGGGTCCTACAATGAGCAGTTCTTC | CASGSLLAGGGSYNEQFF
TRBJ2-7 | . | TRBV5-5 | TRBD1 | TGTGCCAGCAGCTTGTACGGCCTGGACAGGACTTTCGAGCAGTACTTC | CASSLYGLDRTFEQYF
TRBJ1-2 | . | TRBV25-1 | . | TGTGCCAGCAGCGACGGCAGCCGAGGTGGCTACACCTTC | CASSDGSRGGYTF
TRBJ1-6 | . | TRBV5-4 | TRBD1 | TGTGCCAGCAGCTTGGCCGGGACAGGGGGCCAATCACCCCTCCACTTT | CASSLAGTGGQSPLHF
TRBJ2-1 | . | TRBV30 | TRBD2 | TGTGCCTGGAAGGTAGGGACTAGCGGGAGAAGCTACAATGAGCAGTTCTTC | CAWKVGTSGRSYNEQFF
TRBJ1-4 | . | TRBV7-6 | TRBD1 | TGTGCCAGCAGCTTAGTAGGGGGCAGTGGTGAAAAACTGTTTTTT | CASSLVGGSGEKLFF
TRBJ2-7 | . | TRBV9 | TRBD2 | TGTGCCAGCAGCGTAGGGGGGGGTACCTACGAGCAGTACTTC | CASSVGGGTYEQYF
TRBJ1-1 | . | TRBV11-1 | . | TGTGCCAGCAGCTCCCTATCTAACACTGAAGCTTTCTTT | CASSSLSNTEAFF
TRBJ2-2 | . | TRBV5-4 | TRBD2 | TGTGCCAGCAGCTTGGAGGCTACTCTTGGGGGGGCCGGGGAGCTGTTTTTT | CASSLEATLGGAGELFF
TRBJ1-5 | . | TRBV23-1 | . | TGCGCCAGCAGTCATCATGATACAGGGAATCAGCCCCAGCATTTT | CASSHHDTGNQPQHF
TRBJ2-1 | . | TRBV20-1 | . | TGCAGTGCTAGCGAGCTCCAGCAGTTCTTC | CSASELQQFF
TRBJ1-2 | . | TRBV7-2 | TRBD1 | TGTGCCAGCAGCCCAGGACAGGGTGCTTACTATGGCTACACCTTC | CASSPGQGAYYGYTF
TRBJ1-6 | . | TRBV7-3 | TRBD1 | TGTGCCAGCAGCCGCCAGGGACAGGGGGCCAGTTCACCCCTCCACTTT | CASSRQGQGASSPLHF
TRBJ2-5 | . | TRBV5-6 | TRBD1 | TGTGCCAGCACCGAGGGACAGCAAGAGACCCAGTACTTC | CASTEGQQETQYF
TRBJ2-5 | . | TRBV25-1 | . | TGTGCCAGCAGTGAATACGTGCGAGAGACCCAGTACTTC | CASSEYVRETQYF
TRBJ2-5 | . | TRBV21-1 | . | TGTGCCAGCAGCAGGCGGGAGACCCAGTACTTC | CASSRRETQYF
TRBJ2-7 | . | TRBV9 | . | TGTGCCAGCAGCGTAGCTACAGGTATTGGAACCTACGAGCAGTACTTC | CASSVATGIGTYEQYF